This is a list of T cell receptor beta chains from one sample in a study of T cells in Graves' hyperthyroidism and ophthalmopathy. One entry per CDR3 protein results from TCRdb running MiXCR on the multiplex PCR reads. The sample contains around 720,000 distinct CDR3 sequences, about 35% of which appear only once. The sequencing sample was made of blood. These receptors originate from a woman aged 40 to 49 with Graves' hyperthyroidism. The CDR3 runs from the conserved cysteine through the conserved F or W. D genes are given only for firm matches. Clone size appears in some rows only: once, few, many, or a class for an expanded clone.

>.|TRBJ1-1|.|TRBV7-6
TGTGCCAGCAGCTTAGCAGCCGGGGGAGGAAATGAAGCTTTCTTT
CASSLAAGGGNEAFF
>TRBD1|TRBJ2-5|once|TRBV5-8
TGTGCCAGCAGCTGGGGACAGCGACCATATAGGGAGACCCAGTACTTC
CASSWGQRPYRETQYF
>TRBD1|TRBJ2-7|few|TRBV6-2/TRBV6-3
TGTGCCAGCAGCCCCCGGGACAGGGGTCCCTACGAGCAGTACTTC
CASSPRDRGPYEQYF
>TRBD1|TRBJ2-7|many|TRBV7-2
TGTGCCAGCAGCCCGCGACAGGGAACCTACGAGCAGTACTTC
CASSPRQGTYEQYF
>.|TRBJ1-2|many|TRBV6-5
TGTGCCAGCAGGGCAGAGGGACTGAACTATGGCTACACCTTC
CASRAEGLNYGYTF
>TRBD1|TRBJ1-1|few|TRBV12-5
TGTGCTAGTGGTTGGGGCGGGCAGTCCCGGGACAGGAAACAGAACACTGAAGCTTTCTTT
CASGWGGQSRDRKQNTEAFF
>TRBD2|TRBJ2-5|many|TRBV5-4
TGTGCCAGCAGCTTACCCTACACGGGAGGGACCCAGTACTTC
CASSLPYTGGTQYF
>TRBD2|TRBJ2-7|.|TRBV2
TGTGCCAGCAACCTAGGACTAGCGGGATACGAGCAGTACTTC
CASNLGLAGYEQYF
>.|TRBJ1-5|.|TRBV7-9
TGTGCCAGCAGCCTAGGGGGGATCGATCAGCCCCAGCATTTT
CASSLGGIDQPQHF
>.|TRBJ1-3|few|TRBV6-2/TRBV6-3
TGTGCCAGCAGTTACTCGAGGGCAAGCTCTGGAAACACCATATATTTT
CASSYSRASSGNTIYF
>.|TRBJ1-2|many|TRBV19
TGTGCCACTCCCTTGGTGGGGACGGACGACTATGGCTACACCTTC
CATPLVGTDDYGYTF
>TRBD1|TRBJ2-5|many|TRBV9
TGTGCCAGCAGCACGGGACAGGCGGAGGAGACCCAGTACTTC
CASSTGQAEETQYF
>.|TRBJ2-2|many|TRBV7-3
TGTGCCAGCAGCTTAATGATGGACGGGGAGCTGTTTTTT
CASSLMMDGELFF
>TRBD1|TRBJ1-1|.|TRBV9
TGTGCCAGCAGCGTCTTAGACAGGGGGACTGAAGCTTTCTTT
CASSVLDRGTEAFF
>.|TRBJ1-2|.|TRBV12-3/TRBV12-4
TGTGCCAGCAGTAGCGTGGGGGCCGGCTATGGCTACACCTTC
CASSSVGAGYGYTF
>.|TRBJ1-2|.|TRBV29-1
TGCAGCGTGGTTCAGAATCCGAACTATGGCTACACCTTC
CSVVQNPNYGYTF
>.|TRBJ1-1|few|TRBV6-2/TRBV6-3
TGTGCCAGCACCCAGGGGTGGGGCACTGAAGCTTTCTTT
CASTQGWGTEAFF
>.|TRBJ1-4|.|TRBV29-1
TGCAGCGTTGACGACGGGGTAGATACCGCTAATGAAAAACTGTTTTTT
CSVDDGVDTANEKLFF
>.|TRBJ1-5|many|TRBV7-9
TGTGCCAGCGGGAGGGACAATCAGCCCCAGCATTTT
CASGRDNQPQHF
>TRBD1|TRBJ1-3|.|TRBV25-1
TGTGCCGGCAGTTTAAGGCGGCAGGGGGCGTCTGGAGACACCATATATTTT
CAGSLRRQGASGDTIYF
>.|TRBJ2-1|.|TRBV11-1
TGTGCCAGCAGCCCAGGGGTATACAATGAGCAGTTCTTC
CASSPGVYNEQFF
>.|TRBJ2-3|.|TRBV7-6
TGTGCCAGCAGCACAGGGCCTAGCACAGATACGCAGTATTTT
CASSTGPSTDTQYF
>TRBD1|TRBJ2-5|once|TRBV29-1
TGCAGCGTTGCTGGGACAGGGGGCTGGGAGACCCAGTACTTC
CSVAGTGGWETQYF
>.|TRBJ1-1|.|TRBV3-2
TGTGCCAGCAGCCAAGGTGATAGGGTGGGTGAAGCTTTCTTT
CASSQGDRVGEAFF
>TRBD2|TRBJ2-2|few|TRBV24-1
TGTGCCACCAGTGATTTGCGGGGGGCCGGGGAGCTGTTTTTT
CATSDLRGAGELFF
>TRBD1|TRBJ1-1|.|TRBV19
TGTGCCAGCCACCGGGACAGGATGAACACTGAAGCTCTCTTT
CASHRDRMNTEALF
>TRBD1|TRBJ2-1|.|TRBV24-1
TGTGTCACCAGTGAGACAGGGAATGAGCAGTTCTTC
CVTSETGNEQFF
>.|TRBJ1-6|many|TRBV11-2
TGTGCCAGCAGCTTAACCGAAGTGGGGGGCTCACCCCTCCACTTT
CASSLTEVGGSPLHF
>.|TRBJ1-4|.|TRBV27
TGTGCCAGCAGCCAATGGGGACCGGGACTGCCAAATGAAAAACTGTTTTTT
CASSQWGPGLPNEKLFF
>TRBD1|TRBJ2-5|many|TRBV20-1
TGCAGTGCTGGAAACAGGGGGCGGGAGACCCAGTACTTC
CSAGNRGRETQYF
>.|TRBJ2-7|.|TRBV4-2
TGTGCCAGCAGCCAAGAAAAGGGGAGCTCCTACGAGCAGTACTTC
CASSQEKGSSYEQYF
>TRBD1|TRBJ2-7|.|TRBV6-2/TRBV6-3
TGTGCCAGCACCGACTCCCAGGACAGGGCCTACGAGCAGTACTTC
CASTDSQDRAYEQYF
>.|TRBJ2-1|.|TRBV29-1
TGCAGCGTCTACCCTAGGAGCTACAATGAGCAGTTCTTC
CSVYPRSYNEQFF
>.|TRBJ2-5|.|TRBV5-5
TGTGCCAGCAGCCCCCAGACCGCCCAAGAGACCCAGTACTTC
CASSPQTAQETQYF
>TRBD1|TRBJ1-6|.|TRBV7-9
TGTGCCAGCAGCCAAGGACAGGGAGCCCTCCACTTT
CASSQGQGALHF
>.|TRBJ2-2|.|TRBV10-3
TGTGCCATCAGTGACTATTGGGGGAGTGAATACCGGGAGCTGTTTTTT
CAISDYWGSEYRELFF
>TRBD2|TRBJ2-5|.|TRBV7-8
TGTGCCAGCAGCTTAACAGGGACTAGCTCGGGGGAGACCCAGTACTTC
CASSLTGTSSGETQYF
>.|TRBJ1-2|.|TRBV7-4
TGTGCCAGCAGCTATTACCGGGGCAGTCATAACTATGGCTACACCTTC
CASSYYRGSHNYGYTF
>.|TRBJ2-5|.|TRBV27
TGTGCCAGCAGTTGGCGCGGGGATGACGAGACCCAGTACTTC
CASSWRGDDETQYF
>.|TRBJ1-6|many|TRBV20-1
TGCAGTGCTAGGGGGGGTCCTAACTCACCCCTCCACTTT
CSARGGPNSPLHF
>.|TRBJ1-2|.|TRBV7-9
TGTGCCAGCAGCTTAATATTTTGGGGCAGTTTTGCCCATGGCTACACCTTC
CASSLIFWGSFAHGYTF
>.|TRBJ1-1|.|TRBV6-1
TGTGCCAGCAGTGCCCAGGGTTTCACTGAAGCTTTCTTT
CASSAQGFTEAFF
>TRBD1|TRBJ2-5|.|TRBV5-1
TGCGCCAGCACCCCGGGACAGGGACGAGAGACCCAGTACTTC
CASTPGQGRETQYF
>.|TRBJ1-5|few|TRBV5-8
TGTGCCAGCAGCTTGGCCGGGGTGAGTCAGCCCCAGCATTTT
CASSLAGVSQPQHF
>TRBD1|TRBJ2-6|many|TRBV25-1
TGTGCCAGCAGTGAATACCTCCGGGACAGGGGGCCTGGGGCCAACGTCCTGACTTTC
CASSEYLRDRGPGANVLTF
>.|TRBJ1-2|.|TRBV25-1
TGTGCCAGCAGTGCTACCAGGAACTATGGCTACACCTTC
CASSATRNYGYTF
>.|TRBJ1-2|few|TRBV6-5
TGTGCCAGCAGCTCCCTCCGGGACATAATCTATGGCTACACCTTC
CASSSLRDIIYGYTF
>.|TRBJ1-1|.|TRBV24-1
TGTGCCACCACCCCCCCAATGATGAACACTGAAGCTTTCTTT
CATTPPMMNTEAFF
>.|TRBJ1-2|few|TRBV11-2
TGTGCCAGCAGCGGGTTGGGAGGAAGTAGCTATGGCTACACCTTC
CASSGLGGSSYGYTF
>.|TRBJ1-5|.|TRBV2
TGTGCCAGCAGTGAACTCCGGCAGCCCCAGCATTTT
CASSELRQPQHF
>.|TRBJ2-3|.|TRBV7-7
TGTGCTAGCAGCCCCGGGCACACAGATACGCAGTATTTT
CASSPGHTDTQYF